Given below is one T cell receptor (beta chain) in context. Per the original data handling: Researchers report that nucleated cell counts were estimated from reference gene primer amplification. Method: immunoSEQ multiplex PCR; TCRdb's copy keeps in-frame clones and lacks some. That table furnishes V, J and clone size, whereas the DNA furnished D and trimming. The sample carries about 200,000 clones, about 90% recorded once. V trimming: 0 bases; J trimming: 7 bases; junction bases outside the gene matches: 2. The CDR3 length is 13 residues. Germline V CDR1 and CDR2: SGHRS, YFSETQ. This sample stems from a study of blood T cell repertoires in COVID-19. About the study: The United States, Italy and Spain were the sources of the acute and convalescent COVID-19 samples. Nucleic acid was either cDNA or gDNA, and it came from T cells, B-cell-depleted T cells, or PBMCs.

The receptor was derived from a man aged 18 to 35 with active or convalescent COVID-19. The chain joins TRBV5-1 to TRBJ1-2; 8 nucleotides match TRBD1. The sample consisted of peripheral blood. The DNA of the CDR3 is TGCGCCAGCAGCTTGGGACAGGGGCCTGGCTACACCTTC. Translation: CASSLGQGPGYTF. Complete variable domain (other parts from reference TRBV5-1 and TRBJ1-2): KAGVTQTPRYLIKTRGQQVTLSCSPISGHRSVSWYQQTPGQGLQFLFEYFSETQRNKGNFPGRFSGRQFSNSRSEMNVSTLELGDSALYLCASSLGQGPGYTFGSGTRLTVV.